The next 19 T cell receptor beta chains were all read from a single sample in a study of cytomegalovirus exposure and HLA in healthy donors. The study ran its PCR with 60 Vbeta and 13 Jbeta primers. Assay: immunoSEQ multiplex PCR; the TCRdb copy retains only in-frame clones and omits some. The top ten clones hold about 1.2% of a sample with about 92,000 clones, 81% of them seen once. Sequencing was done on a sample of PBMCs. The origin of the receptors is a girl aged 2 to 9 in good health and CMV-seropositive.

The J gene is TRBJ1-2, the V gene TRBV19, with D perhaps TRBD1 (6 bases). Between the trimmed V and J ends, which lost 7 bases and 4 bases, there was a span of 10 bases. The CDR3 is made up of 12 amino acids. CDR1 and CDR2 from the germline V gene are LNHDA and SQIVND (reference sequence). The CDR3 DNA reads as TGTGCCAGTACGTTGGACAGCTATGGCTACACCTTC. Translating it yields CASTLDSYGYTF.

About this clone: The germline gene is not matched at one end of the junction; a read error may be the cause. The CDR3 sequence: CASRVDTGSYHPQHF. The CDR3 DNA reads as TGTGCCAGCCGCGTCGATACAGGGAGCTATCATCCCCAGCATTTT. The rearrangement links TRBV2 to TRBJ1-5, with D perhaps matching TRBD1 (6 bases). Germline CDR1 SNHLY, CDR2 FYNNEI. This CDR3 comprises 15 residues.

This rearrangement joins TRBV7-2 to TRBJ1-5; weak D call: TRBD1 (6 bases). Germline V CDR1 and CDR2: SGHTA, FQGNSA. V lost 1 base, J lost 10 bases, and 14 bases lay in between. This CDR3 has 14 residues. The CDR3 DNA sequence: TGTGCCAGCAGCTTAGAACGACAGGCACTACCCCAGCATTTT. It specifies CASSLERQALPQHF.

This chain joins TRBV4-1 and TRBJ2-1; 13 positions match TRBD2. Germline V lookup: CDR1 MGHRA, CDR2 YSYEKL. The CDR3 is 18 amino acids. The V and J ends lost 2 bases and 0 bases, in that order; junction bases with no gene match: 4. The CDR3 protein is CASSQLGTSGNSYNEQFF. DNA for the CDR3: TGCGCCAGCAGCCAACTCGGGACTAGCGGGAACTCCTACAATGAGCAGTTCTTC.

The CDR3: CASSLLGGGYNEQFF. The CDR3, as DNA: TGTGCCAGCAGCTTACTAGGGGGGGGTTACAATGAGCAGTTCTTC. The chain has TRBV7-2 and TRBJ2-1; D possibly corresponds to TRBD2 (7 bases). CDR3 length equals 15 residues. Trimming left V 2 bases short and J 4 bases short, with 12 bases between. Germline values: CDR1 SGHTA, CDR2 FQGNSA.

This clone was observed a single time. This rearrangement joins TRBV30 to TRBJ1-4, with D maybe TRBD1 (6 bases). CDR3 length: 15 amino acids. V was pared by 3 bases and J by 4 bases, with 15 bases between. Germline lookup yields CDR1 GTSNPN and CDR2 SVGIG (reference sequence). The CDR3 DNA reads TGTGCCTGGAGCAAACAGGGCACAGGTAATGAAAAACTGTTTTTT. Protein: CAWSKQGTGNEKLFF.

The gene calls are TRBV9 and TRBJ2-5; D possibly corresponds to TRBD2 (6 bases). The CDR3 is made up of 17 amino acids. Germline V gives CDR1 SGDLS, CDR2 YYNGEE. The V end lost 0 bases, the J end lost 2 bases, and 17 bases lay between the germline ends. In nucleotides, the CDR3 is TGTGCCAGCAGCGTAGGTAATTTGGCGGGAATTCAAGAGACCCAGTACTTC. Protein product: CASSVGNLAGIQETQYF.

The V gene is TRBV5-1, the J gene TRBJ1-1; D is possibly TRBD1 (6 bases). With 4 bases removed from V and 0 bases from J, the gap between germline ends came to 13 bases. The CDR3 sequence is 15 residues long. The germline V gene encodes CDR1 SGHRS and CDR2 YFSETQ. CDR3 region: CASSPSGQVNTEAFF. The CDR3 DNA reads as TGCGCCAGCAGCCCCTCGGGACAAGTGAACACTGAAGCTTTCTTT.

V and J are TRBV27 and TRBJ1-5; D not resolved. CDR1 is MNHEY, CDR2 SMNVEV, per germline (reference sequence). Trimming cost V 3 bases and J 0 bases, with 6 bases left between them. The CDR3 has 14 amino acids. The CDR3 DNA reads TGTGCCAGCAGTTTTCGGGGTAGCAATCAGCCCCAGCATTTT. Translated: CASSFRGSNQPQHF.

J is TRBJ1-4 and V is TRBV19; unclear D gene. The germline gives CDR1 LNHDA, CDR2 SQIVND (reference sequence). The CDR3 sequence is 14 residues long. Deletions cut 3 bases from V and 4 bases from J, with 9 bases between. CDR3 coding DNA: TGTGCCAGTAGTATGCAGAGGAATAATGAAAAACTGTTTTTT. It is translated as CASSMQRNNEKLFF. The full variable domain, with the rest looked up from reference TRBV19 and TRBJ1-4, is DGGITQSPKYLFRKEGQNVTLSCEQNLNHDAMYWYRQDPGQGLRLIYYSQIVNDFQKGDIAEGYSVSREKKESFPLTVTSAQKNPTAFYLCASSMQRNNEKLFFGSGTQLSVL.

The V call is TRBV30, the J call TRBJ1-1; 8 nucleotides match TRBD1. Germline CDR1 GTSNPN, CDR2 SVGIG (reference sequence). The CDR3 extends over 11 amino acids. Losses at the gene ends were 5 bases for V and 4 bases for J; bases not matched to a gene: 0. Here the CDR3 reads CAWGQGTEAFF. The CDR3 DNA sequence: TGTGCCTGGGGACAGGGCACTGAAGCTTTCTTT.

The V call is TRBV29-1, the J call TRBJ2-5; D unresolved. Deletions cut 6 bases from V and 1 base from J, with 12 bases between. Germline V gene sequence: CDR1 SQVTM, CDR2 ANQGSEA. The CDR3 totals 13 residues. DNA for the CDR3: TGCAGCGTAAAACAGCTCCTCCAAGAGACCCAGTACTTC. Residues: CSVKQLLQETQYF.

This chain joins TRBV7-9 and TRBJ2-1; TRBD1 is a possible D gene (5 bases). Germline V CDR1 and CDR2: SEHNR, FQNEAQ (reference sequence). The V gene lost 1 base and the J gene lost 6 bases, with 13 bases spanning the gap. The CDR3 sequence is 15 residues long. For the CDR3, the DNA is TGTGCCAGCAGCTTAGAGGCGCAGGGCCTCAATGAGCAGTTCTTC. Translation gives CASSLEAQGLNEQFF. Drawing the rest from reference TRBV7-9 and TRBJ2-1, the complete variable domain is DTGVSQNPRHKITKRGQNVTFRCDPISEHNRLYWYRQTLGQGPEFLTYFQNEAQLEKSRLLSDRFSAERPKGSFSTLEIQRTEQGDSAMYLCASSLEAQGLNEQFFGPGTRLTVL.

V gene TRBV7-2 combines with J gene TRBJ2-1; 9 nucleotides match TRBD2. The junction had 9 bases not matched to a gene; V was cut back by 5 bases and J by 7 bases. Germline assignment: CDR1 SGHTA and CDR2 FQGNSA. The CDR3 consists of 15 residues. CDR3 bases: TGTGCCAGCAGCGCCCAGACTAGCGGAGGAAATGAGCAGTTCTTC. Translated, it gives CASSAQTSGGNEQFF.

The sample holds one count of this clone. This chain's CDR3 is CASRGLSGANVLTF. The CDR3 DNA reads TGTGCCAGTAGGGGACTCTCTGGGGCCAACGTCCTGACTTTC. V gene TRBV19 combines with J gene TRBJ2-6, with D possibly matching TRBD2 (6 bases). Germline V gene lookup returns CDR1 LNHDA and CDR2 SQIVND (reference sequence). V was trimmed by 6 bases and J by 0 bases, leaving 6 bases between them. The CDR3 extends over 14 amino acids.

V is TRBV7-2 and J is TRBJ2-7; 9 positions match TRBD1. V lost 5 bases and J lost 2; bases outside the gene matches: 7. The CDR3 loop spans 15 amino acids. Germline V gene lookup returns CDR1 SGHTA and CDR2 FQGNSA. The CDR3 DNA reads as TGTGCCAGCAGCCTCCAGGGACAGGGACCCTACGAGCAGTACTTC. Protein sequence: CASSLQGQGPYEQYF.

The chain is built from TRBV6-1 and TRBJ2-5; D remains ambiguous. Trimming stripped 8 bases from V and 4 bases from J, with 11 bases between. The CDR3 sequence is 12 residues long. Germline V gene lookup returns CDR1 MNHNS and CDR2 SASEGT. The CDR3: CASVKLRETQYF. In DNA form, the CDR3 reads TGTGCCAGCGTAAAGTTGCGAGAGACCCAGTACTTC.

The chain couples TRBV14 to TRBJ2-7; TRBD2 agrees at 12 bases. V was clipped by 4 bases and J by 2 bases; unmatched bases: 3. This CDR3 contains 15 residues. The germline gives CDR1 SGHDN, CDR2 FVKESK. The CDR3: CASSLGLAGPYEQYF. The CDR3 nucleotides read TGTGCCAGCAGCCTGGGACTAGCGGGCCCCTACGAGCAGTACTTC.

This chain links TRBV19 with TRBJ2-1; TRBD2 aligns across 10 bases. CDR1 is LNHDA and CDR2 is SQIVND in the germline V gene (reference sequence). V gave up 11 bases and J gave up 3 bases; unmatched junction bases: 4. The CDR3 runs to 13 residues. In DNA form, the CDR3 reads TGTGCCGTAAGCGGGAGGGACTACAATGAGCAGTTCTTC. Protein sequence: CAVSGRDYNEQFF.